The 25 T cell receptor beta chains presented below share a single source sample, sequenced in a study of blood T cells in healthy people across ages. PCR was performed a second time for about 6 to 12 cycles using a sample-barcoded 5' primer and a J-beta primer mix. A single record per CDR3 protein comes from TCRdb applying MiXCR to the 5' RACE reads. The repertoire holds hundreds of thousands of distinct CDR3 sequences, with approximately 25% as singletons. This sample was shared with a second study, whose subject was T cells of mothers and their children.

The sequencing sample was made of blood. The receptors were sampled from a boy aged 5-17 years in good health.

This clonotype has only a few counts. The chain uses TRBV6-5 and TRBJ2-3; D might be TRBD2 (6 bases). CDR1 and CDR2 (germline): MNHEY, SVGAGI. The CDR3 covers 16 residues. V was pared by 4 bases and J by 0 bases, with 14 bases between. The CDR3 coding sequence is TGTGCCAGCAGTTCCTCCGGGGGACCTAGCACAGATACGCAGTATTTT. Protein sequence: CASSSSGGPSTDTQYF.

The chain uses TRBV7-8 and TRBJ1-1, with no clear D. The CDR3 runs to 12 residues. Germline V gene data show CDR1 as SGHVS and CDR2 as FQNEAQ. Trimming shortened V by 2 bases and J by 11 bases, and 12 bases separated the two germline ends. CDR3 in DNA: TGTGCCAGCAGCTTATATGGGGATAGGGCTTTCTTT. Translated: CASSLYGDRAFF.

This sequence joins TRBV4-1 and TRBJ1-2; 7 nucleotides agree with TRBD1. The CDR3 length is 14 residues. Germline loops: CDR1 MGHRA, CDR2 YSYEKL. J gave up 2 bases and V 0 bases, and 0 bases lay outside the gene matches. In DNA form, the CDR3 reads TGCGCCAGCAGCCAAGAGACAGGGAACTATGGCTACACCTTC. Translating it yields CASSQETGNYGYTF.

This chain connects TRBV24-1 to TRBJ1-2; TRBD1 aligns across 10 bases. The CDR3 spans 15 residues. With V trimmed by 2 bases and J by 8 bases, 7 bases remained unmatched. Germline CDR1 and CDR2: KGHDR and SFDVKD. The CDR3 sequence: CATSDSRQGARGYTF. CDR3 coding DNA: TGTGCCACCAGTGATTCCCGACAGGGGGCGAGGGGCTACACCTTC.

This clonotype has just a few counts. The CDR3 nucleotides are TGTGCCAGCAGTAATCGACTAGAGGCCTACAATGAGCAGTTCTTC. This sequence encodes CASSNRLEAYNEQFF. The J gene is TRBJ2-1, the V gene TRBV6-1; D perhaps matches TRBD2 (6 bases). V was trimmed by 5 bases and J by 2 bases, leaving 13 bases between them. The CDR3 is 15 residues long. The germline gives CDR1 MNHNS, CDR2 SASEGT.

This clonotype was counted only a few times. The chain is built from TRBV9 and TRBJ2-1; tentative D call: TRBD2 (6 bases). Germline assignment: CDR1 SGDLS and CDR2 YYNGEE. The CDR3 extends over 15 amino acids. Trimming cost V 4 bases and J 8 bases, with 19 bases left between them. CDR3 sequence reads: CASSRSSGTPDEQFF. CDR3 nucleotide sequence: TGTGCCAGCAGCCGCTCTTCCGGGACTCCCGATGAGCAGTTCTTC.

Only a few counts were recorded for this clonotype. This chain joins TRBV5-6 and TRBJ1-3; D not resolved. Trimming stripped 0 bases from V and 2 bases from J, with 3 bases between. The germline V gene encodes CDR1 SGHDT and CDR2 YYEEEE. The CDR3 loop spans 13 amino acids. The CDR3 nucleotides are TGTGCCAGCAGCTTGGGCACTGGAAACACCATATATTTT. This encodes CASSLGTGNTIYF. Variable domain in full (rest from reference TRBV5-6 and TRBJ1-3): DAGVTQSPTHLIKTRGQQVTLRCSPKSGHDTVSWYQQALGQGPQFIFQYYEEEERQRGNFPDRFSGHQFPNYSSELNVNALLLGDSALYLCASSLGTGNTIYFGEGSWLTVV.

This clonotype was found a few times. V and J are TRBV12-3 or TRBV12-4 and TRBJ2-3; D might be TRBD2 (5 bases). Trimming took 7 bases from V and 2 from J, leaving 13 bases between them. CDR3 length: 14 amino acids. The CDR3 loop reads CASNPGENTDTQYF. DNA of the CDR3: TGTGCCAGCAACCCTGGGGAGAACACAGATACGCAGTATTTT.

This clonotype was recorded a few times. The J gene is TRBJ2-7, the V gene TRBV7-9; tentatively, D is TRBD1 (6 bases). Germline V lookup: CDR1 SEHNR, CDR2 FQNEAQ (reference sequence). The ends were cut back, 5 bases at V and 5 bases at J, with 13 bases in the middle. The CDR3 is 13 amino acids. DNA of the CDR3: TGTGCCAGCAGCCCTATGACAGGCCACGAGCAGTACTTC. Amino acid sequence: CASSPMTGHEQYF.

The chain has TRBV6-2 or TRBV6-3 and TRBJ2-3, with 7 bases that match TRBD1. The V gene end was trimmed by 6 bases and the J gene end by 5 bases; junction bases not matched to a gene: 8. CDR1 is MNHEY and CDR2 is SVGEGT in the germline V gene. This CDR3 has 14 amino acids. CDR3 sequence (DNA): TGTGCCAGCAGGAAACAGGGGACGCAAGATACGCAGTATTTT. Residues: CASRKQGTQDTQYF.

J is TRBJ2-1 and V is TRBV19, with 11 bases fitting TRBD2. Germline V gives CDR1 LNHDA, CDR2 SQIVND (reference sequence). The junction had 6 bases not matched to a gene; V was cut back by 6 bases and J by 5 bases. The CDR3 length is 15 residues. The CDR3 loop reads CASRVTSGGNNEQFF. In DNA form, the CDR3 reads TGTGCCAGTAGGGTAACTAGCGGGGGCAACAATGAGCAGTTCTTC.

This clonotype was observed a handful of times. The rearrangement uses TRBV6-1 and TRBJ2-2; 9 bases map to TRBD1. Germline V gene data show CDR1 as MNHNS and CDR2 as SASEGT. After removal of 6 bases from V and 5 bases from J, the junction contained 13 bases not matched to a gene. This CDR3 spans 17 amino acids. The CDR3 coding sequence is TGTGCCAGCAGCCCGACCGCCGGGACAGGGAGTACCGGGGAGCTGTTTTTT. Its translation: CASSPTAGTGSTGELFF.

There are a few counts of this clonotype. V and J are TRBV29-1 and TRBJ2-1; a possible D gene is TRBD2 (6 bases). Germline CDR1 reads SQVTM; CDR2 reads ANQGSEA. The ends were cut back, 5 bases at V and 6 bases at J, with 14 bases in the middle. CDR3 length equals 13 residues. The chain's CDR3 is CSVRLGVRNEQFF. In DNA, the CDR3 is TGCAGCGTTCGACTAGGGGTCCGCAATGAGCAGTTCTTC.

In this sample, this clonotype turned up a few times. The chain uses TRBV11-2 and TRBJ2-7; D call uncertain. Germline CDR1 and CDR2: SGHAT and FQNNGV. The CDR3 totals 13 residues. The V and J ends lost 4 bases and 6 bases respectively, with 13 bases between them. CDR3 sequence reads: CASSSLDGFEQYF. In DNA, the CDR3 is TGTGCCAGCAGCTCTTTGGACGGTTTCGAGCAGTACTTC.

This clonotype was counted only a few times. Compared with germline, one end of the junction differs, possibly owing to a read error. This sequence joins TRBV7-9 and TRBJ2-5; 10 nucleotides align to TRBD1. The CDR3 length is 14 residues. Germline CDR1 is SEHNR and CDR2 is FQNEAQ (reference sequence). Here the CDR3 reads CASSLTGGTETRYF. The CDR3 bases are TGTGCCAGCAGCTTGACAGGGGGCACGGAGACCCGGTACTTC.

J is TRBJ2-1 and V is TRBV7-3; 14 bases map to TRBD2. Germline CDR1 SGHTA, CDR2 FQGTGA. V was pared by 5 bases and J by 5 bases, with 11 bases of the junction left unmatched. The CDR3 is made up of 18 amino acids. Written as DNA, the CDR3 is TGTGCCAGCAGCCGAAGGGGGTCGACTAGCGGGAGGGACAATGAGCAGTTCTTC. This codes for CASSRRGSTSGRDNEQFF.

V and J are TRBV6-5 and TRBJ2-5; D may be TRBD1 (6 bases). The DNA end is a closer match to TRBJ2-7, so the J assignment may be wrong. Germline CDR1 MNHEY, CDR2 SVGAGI. The CDR3 has 15 amino acids. The CDR3, as DNA: TGTGCCAGCAGCAAATACAGGGAATCCCGCTACGAGCAGTACTTC. It codes for CASSKYRESRYEQYF.

This clonotype is a singleton in its sample. The V and J genes are TRBV30 and TRBJ1-4; possible D gene TRBD1, 6 bases. The ends were cut back, 5 bases at V and 3 bases at J, with 25 bases in the middle. This CDR3 region has 18 residues. CDR1 is GTSNPN, CDR2 SVGIG, per germline (reference sequence). The CDR3 protein is CAWLLGDTQEVPNEKLFF. CDR3 DNA sequence: TGTGCCTGGCTATTAGGGGACACCCAGGAGGTCCCTAATGAAAAACTGTTTTTT.

The chain employs TRBV6-1 and TRBJ1-2; weak D call: TRBD1 (6 bases). The germline V and J ends were trimmed by 5 bases and 3 bases, with 19 bases remaining between them. Germline CDR1 MNHNS, CDR2 SASEGT. The CDR3 length is 16 residues. CDR3 in DNA: TGTGCCAGCAGTACACACGGGGGGGCGCGGGACTATGGCTACACCTTC. It specifies CASSTHGGARDYGYTF.

This clonotype showed up many times. Mismatch with germline at one junction end may stem from a read error. The chain employs TRBV28 and TRBJ1-1; 8 bases map to TRBD1. The CDR3 has 13 residues. The germline V gene has CDR1 MDHEN and CDR2 SYDVKM. In DNA, the CDR3 is TGCGCCAGCAGCCGAACAGGGGGGACTGAAGCTTTCTTT. Translating it yields CASSRTGGTEAFF.

The chain has TRBV6-2 or TRBV6-3 and TRBJ1-2, with unresolved D. Germline lookup yields CDR1 MNHEY and CDR2 SVGEGT. There are 11 residues in the CDR3. V dropped 2 bases and J dropped 14 bases, with 12 bases sitting between them. CDR3 in DNA: TGTGCCAGCAGTTACCCCTATGGGCCAACCTTC. Its protein product is CASSYPYGPTF.

As to this clonotype: Sequence at one end of the junction differs from germline and may be a read error. Written as DNA, the CDR3 is TGTGCCAGCAGCTGCAATTACGGGGGTGGAGATGAAAAACTGGTTTTT. Its translation is CASSCNYGGGDEKLVF. The chain employs TRBV5-8 and TRBJ1-4, with D tentatively TRBD1 (5 bases). This CDR3 spans 16 amino acids. CDR1 and CDR2 (germline): SGHTS, YDEGEE.

This clonotype was detected only a few times. J is TRBJ1-2 and V is TRBV28; D is uncertain. The V end lost 2 bases, the J end lost 3 bases, and 13 bases lay between the germline ends. The CDR3 consists of 15 residues. Germline values: CDR1 MDHEN, CDR2 SYDVKM. This chain's CDR3 is CASSLREGTHYGYTF. In DNA form, the CDR3 reads TGTGCCAGCAGTTTACGGGAGGGCACACACTATGGCTACACCTTC.

This chain connects TRBV28 to TRBJ2-1; D not certain. Germline CDR1 MDHEN, CDR2 SYDVKM. Trimming stripped 3 bases from V and 6 bases from J, with 9 bases between. The CDR3 sequence is 13 residues long. The CDR3 sequence: CASSFPPTNEQFF. CDR3 nucleotides: TGTGCCAGCAGTTTCCCTCCTACCAATGAGCAGTTCTTC.

CDR3 residues: CASSQDGLAGDAQYF. CDR3 nucleotides: TGCGCCAGCAGCCAAGACGGACTAGCGGGAGACGCGCAGTATTTT. The gene calls are TRBV4-3 and TRBJ2-3, with 13 bases identical to TRBD2. Germline CDR1 and CDR2: LGHNA and YSLEER. The V gene end was trimmed by 0 bases and the J gene end by 10 bases; junction bases not matched to a gene: 4. The length of the CDR3 is 15 residues.